These T cell receptor beta chains were read from a single sample in a study of blood T cell repertoires in COVID-19. TCRdb's copy holds only in-frame clones and misses some; the assay was immunoSEQ multiplex PCR. The data hold more than 350,000 clones, with roughly 90% observed a single time. The source material was PBMCs or T cells enriched from blood (not recorded which). The receptors originated from a woman younger than 30 who had been exposed to COVID-19. Each CDR3 is given without its conserved first and last residue.

CDR3 length: 13
J gene: TRBJ2-7
V gene: TRBV3-1/TRBV3-2
CDR3 protein: ASSLGTSGGYEQY

CDR3 length: 11
J gene: TRBJ1-2
V gene: TRBV11-2
CDR3 protein: ASSLGEGNGYT

CDR3 length: 11
J gene: TRBJ2-1
V gene: TRBV27
CDR3 protein: ASSSHLEGLAF

CDR3 length: 13
J gene: TRBJ1-6
V gene: TRBV4-3
CDR3 protein: ASSQVRAGNSPLH

CDR3 length: 12
J gene: TRBJ1-1
V gene: TRBV6-5
CDR3 protein: ASSYRGSNTEAF

CDR3 length: 9
J gene: TRBJ1-1
V gene: TRBV5-6
CDR3 protein: ASSFSAEAF

CDR3 length: 12
J gene: TRBJ2-5
V gene: TRBV6-5
CDR3 protein: AFRPSGSTETQY

CDR3 length: 14
J gene: TRBJ2-2
V gene: TRBV9
CDR3 protein: ASSVVSGEDTGELF

CDR3 length: 15
J gene: TRBJ2-1
V gene: TRBV18
CDR3 protein: ASSPPTSGREYNEQF

CDR3 length: 14
J gene: TRBJ2-7
V gene: TRBV5-1
CDR3 protein: ASSLGQSSSSYEQY

CDR3 length: 13
J gene: TRBJ2-7
V gene: TRBV28
CDR3 protein: ATHLRGGSSYEQY

CDR3 length: 13
J gene: TRBJ2-7
V gene: TRBV9
CDR3 protein: ASSVRDSHAYEQY

CDR3 length: 13
J gene: TRBJ1-2
V gene: TRBV27
CDR3 protein: ASSLLEGSRGGYT

CDR3 length: 10
J gene: TRBJ2-5
V gene: TRBV9
CDR3 protein: ASSVNQETQY

CDR3 length: 12
J gene: TRBJ2-7
V gene: TRBV19
CDR3 protein: ASSDRGPTYEQY

CDR3 length: 16
J gene: TRBJ2-5
V gene: TRBV11-3
CDR3 protein: ASSMAGTSGGGYGTQY

CDR3 length: 10
J gene: TRBJ2-1
V gene: TRBV7-2
CDR3 protein: ASSPMRNEQF

CDR3 length: 15
J gene: TRBJ1-4
V gene: TRBV4-3
CDR3 protein: ASSQDFVVKRDEKLF

CDR3 length: 12
J gene: TRBJ2-3
V gene: TRBV5-1
CDR3 protein: ASSSGGLQDTQY

CDR3 length: 12
J gene: TRBJ2-7
V gene: TRBV18
CDR3 protein: ASSPAEGAYEQY

CDR3 length: 11
J gene: TRBJ1-2
V gene: TRBV21-1
CDR3 protein: ASSFLPGNGYT

CDR3 length: 14
J gene: TRBJ1-3
V gene: TRBV6-2/TRBV6-3
CDR3 protein: ASSRDRGESGNTIY

CDR3 length: 12
J gene: TRBJ1-1
V gene: TRBV18
CDR3 protein: ASSLQGGDTEAF

CDR3 length: 13
J gene: TRBJ2-2
V gene: TRBV14
CDR3 protein: ASSGFQENTGELF

CDR3 length: 14
J gene: TRBJ2-3
V gene: TRBV4-3
CDR3 protein: ASSQAQLAGGDTQY

CDR3 length: 11
J gene: TRBJ1-2
V gene: TRBV2
CDR3 protein: ASSPQSNYGYT

CDR3 length: 11
J gene: TRBJ1-3
V gene: TRBV7-2
CDR3 protein: ASSSQAGNTIY

CDR3 length: 11
J gene: TRBJ1-1
V gene: TRBV28
CDR3 protein: ASSLTGVAEAF

CDR3 length: 13
J gene: TRBJ2-5
V gene: TRBV20-1
CDR3 protein: SASGGVPHQETQY

CDR3 length: 11
J gene: TRBJ1-2
V gene: TRBV7-2
CDR3 protein: ASSRQGAAGYT

CDR3 length: 13
J gene: TRBJ1-1
V gene: TRBV9
CDR3 protein: ASSVGTGSGAEAF

CDR3 length: 14
J gene: TRBJ2-3
V gene: TRBV4-2
CDR3 protein: ASSVSRPGGTDTQY

CDR3 length: 10
J gene: TRBJ1-2
V gene: TRBV29-1
CDR3 protein: SSEGGNYGYT

CDR3 length: 15
J gene: TRBJ1-3
V gene: TRBV5-6
CDR3 protein: ASSLGSGQGDRNTIY

CDR3 length: 13
J gene: TRBJ2-1
V gene: TRBV19
CDR3 protein: ASSTRGESYNEQF

CDR3 length: 13
J gene: TRBJ2-7
V gene: TRBV5-1
CDR3 protein: ASSVGTGISYEQY

CDR3 length: 13
J gene: TRBJ2-7
V gene: TRBV9
CDR3 protein: ASSEGLAGGYEQY

CDR3 length: 13
J gene: TRBJ2-1
V gene: TRBV4-2
CDR3 protein: ASSHEGDYSNEQF

CDR3 length: 12
J gene: TRBJ2-1
V gene: TRBV29-1
CDR3 protein: SVHTGSSYNEQF

CDR3 length: 13
J gene: TRBJ2-5
V gene: TRBV7-6
CDR3 protein: ASSLGGLAFETQY

CDR3 length: 13
J gene: TRBJ2-3
V gene: TRBV7-6
CDR3 protein: ASSVSGSSTDTQY

CDR3 length: 13
J gene: TRBJ1-5
V gene: TRBV7-2
CDR3 protein: ASSRMGTKDQPQH

CDR3 length: 11
J gene: TRBJ2-5
V gene: TRBV9
CDR3 protein: ASSAGGQETQY

CDR3 length: 13
J gene: TRBJ2-5
V gene: TRBV5-1
CDR3 protein: ASSSRTGGWETQY

CDR3 length: 14
J gene: TRBJ1-6
V gene: TRBV6-5
CDR3 protein: ASSYSGGQTNSPLH

CDR3 length: 11
J gene: TRBJ2-7
V gene: TRBV29-1
CDR3 protein: SVSTGSTYEQY

CDR3 length: 10
J gene: TRBJ2-7
V gene: TRBV5-1
CDR3 protein: ASSLSGYEQY

CDR3 length: 12
J gene: TRBJ2-7
V gene: TRBV7-6
CDR3 protein: ASSSDRIPYEQY

CDR3 length: 15
J gene: TRBJ1-3
V gene: TRBV7-6
CDR3 protein: ASSLGGQGSSGNTIY

CDR3 length: 11
J gene: TRBJ1-1
V gene: TRBV3-1/TRBV3-2
CDR3 protein: ASSQGAITEAF

CDR3 length: 12
J gene: TRBJ2-2
V gene: TRBV25-1
CDR3 protein: ASRGLAGAGELF

CDR3 length: 12
J gene: TRBJ1-2
V gene: TRBV28
CDR3 protein: ASSSLPTGYGYT

CDR3 length: 13
J gene: TRBJ1-4
V gene: TRBV2
CDR3 protein: ASRVDRAWREKLF

CDR3 length: 10
J gene: TRBJ2-3
V gene: TRBV27
CDR3 protein: ASRTGLDTQY

CDR3 length: 15
J gene: TRBJ2-1
V gene: TRBV14
CDR3 protein: ASSQHTPGITYNEQF